This entry lists 30 T cell receptor beta chains sequenced from one sample in a study of blood T cell repertoires in COVID-19 (dated by TCRdb to 2018 to 2020). Receptors were amplified or captured by the immunoSEQ multiplex PCR assay. TCRdb retrieved this table from immuneACCESS and kept in-frame rearrangements only. Not all clones are present; in checked studies, unresolved V genes account for under half, and no reason is known for the remainder. The sample yields about 59,000 clones; about 70% were counted once. The ten largest make up 11% to 15% of the sample. Sequencing was performed on peripheral blood. Source of these receptors: a woman aged 70-85 years with acute or convalescent COVID-19.

This clone was found a few times. Written as DNA, the CDR3 is TGCAGCGTTGTGGTAGGGGGGGATAGCAATCAGCCCCAGCATTTT. It yields the protein CSVVVGGDSNQPQHF. The chain couples TRBV29-1 to TRBJ1-5; D possibly corresponds to TRBD1 (6 bases). The CDR3 is made up of 15 amino acids. V lost 4 bases and J lost 0, with 13 bases in between. Germline V CDR1 and CDR2: SQVTM, ANQGSEA.

In its sample, this clone was seen once. The rearrangement uses TRBV5-4 and TRBJ1-1, with TRBD1 matching over 7 bases. From germline, CDR1 is SGHNT and CDR2 YYREEE (reference sequence). The CDR3 spans 17 residues. V shed 4 bases and J 3 bases; nucleotides not matched to a gene: 15. CDR3 in amino acids: CASSPPFGQVGDTEAFF. The CDR3 DNA reads as TGTGCCAGCAGCCCGCCGTTTGGACAGGTGGGGGACACTGAAGCTTTCTTT.

This clone has just a few counts. The rearrangement joins TRBV2 to TRBJ1-6; D unresolved. In germline, CDR1 is SNHLY, CDR2 FYNNEI. Trimming took 4 bases from V and 3 from J, leaving 10 bases between them. The CDR3 runs to 15 residues. This chain's CDR3 is CASSVRRDYNSPLHF. DNA for the CDR3: TGTGCCAGCAGTGTTCGAAGAGACTATAATTCACCCCTCCACTTT.

The chain carries TRBV3-1 (or the pseudogene TRBV3-2) and TRBJ1-2, with D tentatively TRBD1 (6 bases). There are 13 residues in the CDR3. Germline values: CDR1 LGHDT, CDR2 YNNKEL (reference sequence). V lost 3 bases, J lost 7 bases, and 12 bases lay in between. The CDR3 here is CASSQGAIVGYTF. In nucleotides, the CDR3 is TGTGCCAGCAGCCAGGGGGCGATCGTTGGCTACACCTTC.

This chain joins TRBV7-3 and TRBJ2-2; D is unresolved. V shed 2 bases and J shed 6 bases, with 7 bases lying between them. CDR1 is SGHTA and CDR2 is FQGTGA in the germline V gene. The CDR3 covers 13 residues. CDR3 region: CASSLYEAGELFF. DNA of the CDR3: TGTGCCAGCAGCTTATATGAGGCCGGGGAGCTGTTTTTT.

The rearrangement uses TRBV4-2 and TRBJ1-2; D not resolved. Germline lookup yields CDR1 LGHNA and CDR2 YNFKEQ. The CDR3 spans 17 residues. V was shortened by 5 bases and J by 1 base, with 20 bases between the two germline ends. DNA of the CDR3: TGTGCCAGCAGCGATGAAGAGGGCAGGTTATTTAACTATGGCTACACCTTC. Encoded protein: CASSDEEGRLFNYGYTF.

V and J are TRBV27 and TRBJ2-1; a weak D match, TRBD2 (5 bases). Germline assignment: CDR1 MNHEY and CDR2 SMNVEV (reference sequence). The CDR3 spans 16 residues. Deletions cut 5 bases from V and 7 bases from J, with 21 bases between. In DNA form, the CDR3 reads TGTGCCAGCAGTCTACGTCCGGGGTTCCCCGGGAATGAGCAGTTCTTC. It yields the protein CASSLRPGFPGNEQFF.

This chain uses TRBV11-2 with TRBJ1-1, with D unclear. Germline V lookup: CDR1 SGHAT, CDR2 FQNNGV. The V and J ends lost 1 base and 0 bases respectively, with 6 bases between them. This CDR3 is built from 14 residues. The DNA for the CDR3 is TGTGCCAGCAGCTTAGTCCGGTTGAACACTGAAGCTTTCTTT. Protein product: CASSLVRLNTEAFF.

The gene calls are TRBV5-6 and TRBJ1-4; TRBD1 matches at 7 bases. The V and J ends lost 3 bases and 12 bases, in that order; junction bases with no gene match: 11. The CDR3 contains 14 residues. The germline V gene has CDR1 SGHDT and CDR2 YYEEEE. CDR3 in amino acids: CASSSPGRGSELFF. In nucleotides, the CDR3 is TGTGCCAGCAGCTCGCCGGGCAGGGGGAGTGAACTGTTTTTT.

The rearrangement joins TRBV12-3 or TRBV12-4 to TRBJ2-7; D is ambiguous. Trimming took 6 bases from V and 4 from J, leaving 7 bases between them. The CDR3 extends over 11 amino acids. The CDR3 sequence is CASRHRYEQYF. Here the CDR3 DNA reads TGTGCCAGCAGACACAGATACGAGCAGTACTTC.

The chain joins TRBV27 to TRBJ1-1; 7 bases are a match to TRBD1. The CDR3 loop spans 15 amino acids. After removal of 6 bases from V and 0 bases from J, the junction contained 7 bases not matched to a gene. Germline CDR1 MNHEY, CDR2 SMNVEV (reference sequence). The CDR3, as DNA: TGTGCCAGCAGGGTGACAGGGACCTTGAACACTGAAGCTTTCTTT. Protein sequence: CASRVTGTLNTEAFF.

The chain is built from TRBV29-1 and TRBJ2-1, with 11 bases aligning to TRBD1. Unmatched junction bases numbered 4, after V lost 6 bases and J lost 6 bases. Germline V gives CDR1 SQVTM, CDR2 ANQGSEA. The CDR3 totals 13 residues. CDR3 nucleotides: TGCAGCGTGACCGGGACAGGGGGCAATGAGCAGTTCTTC. Amino acids: CSVTGTGGNEQFF.

This clone showed up just once. The V gene is TRBV19, the J gene TRBJ2-1, with D perhaps matching TRBD1 (6 bases). V shed 3 bases and J shed 6 bases, with 9 bases lying between them. Germline V gene data show CDR1 as LNHDA and CDR2 as SQIVND (reference sequence). The CDR3 has 13 amino acids. CDR3 nucleotide sequence: TGTGCCAGTAGTATGGGACACCCCAATGAGCAGTTCTTC. It translates to CASSMGHPNEQFF.

The CDR3: CASSQRDSYFSGANVLTF. DNA of the CDR3: TGTGCCAGCAGTCAACGGGACAGCTACTTCTCTGGGGCCAACGTCCTGACTTTC. The chain recombines TRBV6-6 with TRBJ2-6, with 7 positions matching TRBD1. This CDR3 has 18 amino acids. V trimming: 5 bases; J trimming: 0 bases; junction bases outside the gene matches: 10. Germline CDR1 is MNHNY and CDR2 is SVGAGI (reference sequence).

The V gene is TRBV11-2, the J gene TRBJ2-7; perhaps TRBD1 as D (5 bases). The CDR3 extends over 15 amino acids. V lost 5 bases, J lost 4 bases, and 18 bases lay in between. CDR1 and CDR2 (germline): SGHAT, FQNNGV. The CDR3 is CASSPNRATAYEQYF. The CDR3 nucleotides are TGTGCCAGCAGCCCCAATCGGGCGACAGCGTACGAGCAGTACTTC.

This clone was recorded a few times. The CDR3, as DNA: TGTGCCAGCAGCCCGGTTACAGGGGGTGATGGCTACACCTTC. Protein sequence: CASSPVTGGDGYTF. The chain employs TRBV7-3 and TRBJ1-2, with TRBD1 matching 8 bases. Germline V gene lookup returns CDR1 SGHTA and CDR2 FQGTGA. The V gene end was trimmed by 5 bases and the J gene end by 6 bases; junction bases not matched to a gene: 8. This CDR3 comprises 14 residues.

This clone was observed once. The chain joins TRBV12-3 or TRBV12-4 to TRBJ1-6; D perhaps matches TRBD1 (6 bases). Trimming pared 7 bases from V and 10 bases from J, leaving 14 bases between. The CDR3 loop spans 13 amino acids. CDR3 region: CASKGTGRSPLHF. The CDR3 DNA follows: TGTGCCAGCAAGGGAACAGGGCGGTCACCCCTCCACTTT.

J is TRBJ2-1 and V is TRBV18, with D possibly TRBD1 on 5 matching bases. Germline CDR1 is KGHSH and CDR2 is LQKENI. V lost 3 bases, J lost 5 bases, and 8 bases lay in between. The length of the CDR3 is 13 residues. The CDR3 coding sequence is TGTGCCAGCTCACCTCAGACAGACAATGAGCAGTTCTTC. It yields the protein CASSPQTDNEQFF.

J is TRBJ2-2 and V is TRBV5-6; possible D gene TRBD2, 5 bases. This CDR3 is built from 17 residues. The germline CDR1 and CDR2 sequences are SGHDT and YYEEEE. Trimming stripped 1 base from V and 3 bases from J, with 16 bases between. The CDR3 reads CASSLLLAGTYTGELFF. DNA of the CDR3: TGTGCCAGCAGCTTGCTTCTGGCGGGTACATACACCGGGGAGCTGTTTTTT. Filled out from reference TRBV5-6 and TRBJ2-2, the complete variable domain reads DAGVTQSPTHLIKTRGQQVTLRCSPKSGHDTVSWYQQALGQGPQFIFQYYEEEERQRGNFPDRFSGHQFPNYSSELNVNALLLGDSALYLCASSLLLAGTYTGELFFGEGSRLTVL.

CDR3 amino acids: CASSLNMMQGNYGYTF. The CDR3 region has the DNA TGTGCCAGCAGCTTAAACATGATGCAGGGGAACTATGGCTACACCTTC. The chain links TRBV7-6 to TRBJ1-2; D is perhaps TRBD1 (6 bases). The germline V and J ends were trimmed by 2 bases and 2 bases, with 15 bases remaining between them. Germline loops: CDR1 SGHVS, CDR2 FNYEAQ. The CDR3 spans 16 residues.

The rearrangement links TRBV19 to TRBJ1-1, with TRBD1 matching over 9 bases. Losses at the gene ends were 5 bases for V and 5 bases for J; bases not matched to a gene: 9. This CDR3 is built from 15 residues. Germline lookup yields CDR1 LNHDA and CDR2 SQIVND (reference sequence). The DNA for the CDR3 is TGTGCCAGTAGTCCCCTACAGGGGGCTCTAACTGAAGCTTTCTTT. This encodes CASSPLQGALTEAFF.

This chain uses TRBV6-5 with TRBJ2-1; D is possibly TRBD1 (6 bases). V gave up 4 bases and J gave up 4 bases, with 14 bases separating them. Germline assignment: CDR1 MNHEY and CDR2 SVGAGI. There are 15 residues in the CDR3. The CDR3 DNA is TGTGCCAGCAGTTTACAGGGCCCCTTTTACAATGAGCAGTTCTTC. The encoded protein is CASSLQGPFYNEQFF.

As concerns this clone: A read error may account for a junction end that differs from germline. The rearrangement uses TRBV7-7 and TRBJ2-5; D remains unclear. The CDR3 contains 15 residues. The germline V gene encodes CDR1 SSHAT and CDR2 FNYEAQ (reference sequence). CDR3 coding DNA: TGTGCTAGCAGCTTAGGCAGGTCGGCATTGGAGACCCAGTACTTC. This codes for CASSLGRSALETQYF.

V gene TRBV5-1 combines with J gene TRBJ1-2; D is unclear. Germline V gene lookup returns CDR1 SGHRS and CDR2 YFSETQ. The CDR3 is 13 amino acids. The V end lost 4 bases, the J end lost 0 bases, and 7 bases lay between the germline ends. CDR3 sequence (DNA): TGCGCCAGCAGCCAGAACCCTAACTATGGCTACACCTTC. Translated, it gives CASSQNPNYGYTF.

This clone was seen just once. The chain links TRBV9 to TRBJ1-1; D might be TRBD1 (5 bases). The CDR3 runs 16 residues. The V gene lost 3 bases and the J gene lost 2 bases, with 17 bases spanning the gap. Germline loops: CDR1 SGDLS, CDR2 YYNGEE. The CDR3 spells CASSASGGGANTEAFF. The CDR3 coding sequence is TGTGCCAGCAGCGCTTCCGGCGGAGGGGCAAACACTGAAGCTTTCTTT.

This clone was seen a single time. This chain uses TRBV10-3 with TRBJ1-6, with no clear D. Trimming stripped 3 bases from V and 4 bases from J, with 4 bases between. This CDR3 contains 13 residues. Germline V CDR1 and CDR2: ENHRY, SYGVKD. The CDR3 DNA sequence: TGTGCCATCAGTGACAGTTATAATTCACCCCTCCACTTT. Amino acid sequence: CAISDSYNSPLHF.

CDR3 nucleotide sequence: TGTGCCACTGTAACCGGGAGCTCTGGAAACACCATATATTTT. This encodes CATVTGSSGNTIYF. The genes are TRBV6-6 and TRBJ1-3; unclear D gene. The germline V gene has CDR1 MNHNY and CDR2 SVGAGI (reference sequence). Deletions cut 10 bases from V and 0 bases from J, with 13 bases between. The CDR3 totals 14 residues.

A single count supports this clone. The V call is TRBV7-9, the J call TRBJ1-1; TRBD1 matches 7 bases. The germline V gene encodes CDR1 SEHNR and CDR2 FQNEAQ (reference sequence). J gave up 6 bases and V 4 bases, and 14 bases lay outside the gene matches. The CDR3 sequence is 16 residues long. CDR3 DNA: TGTGCCAGCAGCTATGCGACAGGGATGATCTCGGCTGAAGCTTTCTTT. This codes for CASSYATGMISAEAFF.

The genes are TRBV10-2 and TRBJ2-2, with D unresolved. Germline V gene sequence: CDR1 WSHSY, CDR2 SAAADI. V lost 6 bases, J lost 4 bases, and 12 bases lay in between. The CDR3 sequence is 14 residues long. The CDR3 region has the DNA TGCGCCAGCAGGCCCGGTGGGCTCACCGGGGAGCTGTTTTTT. Its translation is CASRPGGLTGELFF.

This clone was recorded a few times. The J gene is TRBJ1-2, the V gene TRBV7-8; a possible D gene is TRBD1 (5 bases). Germline V gene data show CDR1 as SGHVS and CDR2 as FQNEAQ. This CDR3 has 13 amino acids. Deletions cut 5 bases from V and 8 bases from J, with 15 bases between. The CDR3 nucleotides are TGTGCCAGCAGCCCTAGCGGGACTCTAGGCTACACCTTC. Translation: CASSPSGTLGYTF.